Sequencing of this T cell receptor beta chain was carried out in a study of CD8 T cells in Susac syndrome. Details on this clonotype: Its antigen is as yet unknown.

It was with random hexamers that 0.5 to 1 ug RNA was reverse transcribed. A multiplex approach, immunoSEQ multiplex PCR, amplified TCR beta CDR3 across 54 Vbeta and 13 Jbeta. A single record per CDR3 protein comes from TCRdb applying MiXCR to the immunoSEQ multiplex PCR reads. The sample holds 170,000 or so distinct CDR3 sequences, 80% to 95% seen once. Study conclusions and caveats: The study recognized that its TCR sequencing and HLA analysis covered a relatively small number of individuals.

This CDR3 has 14 residues. V was clipped by 4 bases and J by 1 base; unmatched bases: 4. CDR1 and CDR2 from the germline V gene are GTSNPN and SVGIG (reference sequence). The chain employs TRBV30 and TRBJ1-5, with TRBD1 identical over 7 bases. The material sequenced was CD4+ T cells from PBMCs. This receptor was taken from a human donor with multiple sclerosis. The CDR3 DNA reads TGTGCCTGGAACAGGGGTTTGAGCAATCAGCCCCAGCATTTT. Protein sequence: CAWNRGLSNQPQHF.